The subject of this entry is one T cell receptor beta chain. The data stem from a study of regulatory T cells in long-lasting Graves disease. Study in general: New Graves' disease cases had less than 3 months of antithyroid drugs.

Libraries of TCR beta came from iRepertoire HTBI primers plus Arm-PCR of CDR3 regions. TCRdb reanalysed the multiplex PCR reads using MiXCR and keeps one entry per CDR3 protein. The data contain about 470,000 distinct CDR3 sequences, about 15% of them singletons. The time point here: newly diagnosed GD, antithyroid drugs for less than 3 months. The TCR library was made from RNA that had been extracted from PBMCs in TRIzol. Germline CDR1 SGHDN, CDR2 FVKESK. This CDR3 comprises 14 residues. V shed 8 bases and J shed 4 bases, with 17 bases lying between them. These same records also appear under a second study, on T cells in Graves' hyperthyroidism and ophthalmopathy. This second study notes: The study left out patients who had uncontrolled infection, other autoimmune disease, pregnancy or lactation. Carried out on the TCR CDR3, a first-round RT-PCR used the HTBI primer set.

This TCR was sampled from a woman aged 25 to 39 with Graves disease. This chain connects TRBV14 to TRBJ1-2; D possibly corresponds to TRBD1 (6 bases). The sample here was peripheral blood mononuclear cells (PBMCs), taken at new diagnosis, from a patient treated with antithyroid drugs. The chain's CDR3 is CASRPWGLGYGYTF. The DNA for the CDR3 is TGTGCCAGCCGCCCTTGGGGGCTCGGCTATGGCTACACCTTC.